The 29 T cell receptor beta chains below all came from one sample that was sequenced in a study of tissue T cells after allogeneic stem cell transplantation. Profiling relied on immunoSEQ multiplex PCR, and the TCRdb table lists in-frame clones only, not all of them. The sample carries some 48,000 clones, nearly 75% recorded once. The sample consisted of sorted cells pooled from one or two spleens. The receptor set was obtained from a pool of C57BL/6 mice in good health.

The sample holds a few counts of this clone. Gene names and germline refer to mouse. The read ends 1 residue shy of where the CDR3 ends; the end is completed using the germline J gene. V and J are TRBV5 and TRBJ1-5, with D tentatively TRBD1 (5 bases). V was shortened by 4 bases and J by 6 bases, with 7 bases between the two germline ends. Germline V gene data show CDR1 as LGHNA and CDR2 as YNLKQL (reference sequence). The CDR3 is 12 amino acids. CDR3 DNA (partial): TGTGCCAGCAGCCGGGACGGCCAGGCTCCGCTT. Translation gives CASSRDGQAPL. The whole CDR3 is CASSRDGQAPLF.

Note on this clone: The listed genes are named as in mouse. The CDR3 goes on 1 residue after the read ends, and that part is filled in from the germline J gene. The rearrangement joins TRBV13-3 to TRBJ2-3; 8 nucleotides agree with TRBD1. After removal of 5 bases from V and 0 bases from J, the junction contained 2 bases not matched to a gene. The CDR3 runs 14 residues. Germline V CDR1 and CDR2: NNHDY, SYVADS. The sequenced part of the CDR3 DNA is TGTGCCAGCAGGGGACAGGCTAGTGCAGAAACGCTGTAT. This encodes CASRGQASAETLY. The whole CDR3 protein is CASRGQASAETLYF.

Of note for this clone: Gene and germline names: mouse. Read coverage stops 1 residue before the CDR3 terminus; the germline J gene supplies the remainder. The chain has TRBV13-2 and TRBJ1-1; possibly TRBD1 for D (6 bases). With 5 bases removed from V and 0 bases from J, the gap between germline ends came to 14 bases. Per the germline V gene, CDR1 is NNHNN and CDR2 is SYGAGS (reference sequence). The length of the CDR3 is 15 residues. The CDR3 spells CASGPGQHANTEVFF. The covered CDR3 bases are TGTGCCAGCGGCCCGGGACAACATGCAAACACAGAAGTCTTC.

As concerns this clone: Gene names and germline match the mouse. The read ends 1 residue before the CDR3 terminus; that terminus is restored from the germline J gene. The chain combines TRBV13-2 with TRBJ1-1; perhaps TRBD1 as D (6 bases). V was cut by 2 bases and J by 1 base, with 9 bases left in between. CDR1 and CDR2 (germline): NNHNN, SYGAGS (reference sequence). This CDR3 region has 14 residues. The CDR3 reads CASGDQTGNTEVFF. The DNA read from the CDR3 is TGTGCCAGCGGTGACCAGACAGGAAACACAGAAGTCTTC.

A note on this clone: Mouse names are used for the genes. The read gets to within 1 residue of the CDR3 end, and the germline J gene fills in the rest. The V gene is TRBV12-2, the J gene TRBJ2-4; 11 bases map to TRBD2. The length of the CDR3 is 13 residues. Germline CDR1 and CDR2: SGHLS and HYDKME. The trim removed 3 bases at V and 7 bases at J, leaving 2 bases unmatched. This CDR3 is CASSSDWGDTLYF. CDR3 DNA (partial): TGTGCCAGCTCTTCGGACTGGGGGGACACCTTGTAC.

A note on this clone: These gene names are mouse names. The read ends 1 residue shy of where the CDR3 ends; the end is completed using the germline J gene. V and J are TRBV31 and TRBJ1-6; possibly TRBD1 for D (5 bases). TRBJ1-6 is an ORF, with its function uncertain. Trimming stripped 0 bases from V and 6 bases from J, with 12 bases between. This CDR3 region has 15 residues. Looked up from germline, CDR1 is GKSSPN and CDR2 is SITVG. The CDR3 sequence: CAWSLTGRGNSPLYF. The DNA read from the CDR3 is TGTGCCTGGAGTCTTACAGGAAGGGGTAATTCGCCCCTCTAC.

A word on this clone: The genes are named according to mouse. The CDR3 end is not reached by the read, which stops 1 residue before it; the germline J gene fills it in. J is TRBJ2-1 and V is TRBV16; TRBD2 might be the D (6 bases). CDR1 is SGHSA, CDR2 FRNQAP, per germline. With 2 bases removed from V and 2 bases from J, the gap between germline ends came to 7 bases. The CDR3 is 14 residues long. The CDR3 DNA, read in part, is TGTGCAAGCAGCTTATCTGGGGACTATGCTGAGCAGTTC. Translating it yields CASSLSGDYAEQF. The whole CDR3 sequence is CASSLSGDYAEQFF.

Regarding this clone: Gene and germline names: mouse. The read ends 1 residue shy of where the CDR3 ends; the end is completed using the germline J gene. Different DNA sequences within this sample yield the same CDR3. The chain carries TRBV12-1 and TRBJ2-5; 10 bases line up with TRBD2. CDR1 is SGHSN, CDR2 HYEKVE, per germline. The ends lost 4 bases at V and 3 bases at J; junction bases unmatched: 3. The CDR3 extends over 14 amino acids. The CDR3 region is CASSPLGGQDTQYF. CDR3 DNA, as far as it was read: TGTGCCAGCTCCCCACTGGGGGGGCAAGACACCCAGTAC.

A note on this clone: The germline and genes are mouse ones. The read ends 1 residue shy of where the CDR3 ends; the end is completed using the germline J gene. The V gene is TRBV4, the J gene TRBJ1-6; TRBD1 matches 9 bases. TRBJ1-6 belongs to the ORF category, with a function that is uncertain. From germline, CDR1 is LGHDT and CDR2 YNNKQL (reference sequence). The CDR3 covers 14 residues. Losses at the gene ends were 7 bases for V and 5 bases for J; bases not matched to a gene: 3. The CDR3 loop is CASTDRGNNSPLYF. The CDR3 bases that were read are TGTGCCAGCACCGACAGGGGGAATAATTCGCCCCTCTAC.

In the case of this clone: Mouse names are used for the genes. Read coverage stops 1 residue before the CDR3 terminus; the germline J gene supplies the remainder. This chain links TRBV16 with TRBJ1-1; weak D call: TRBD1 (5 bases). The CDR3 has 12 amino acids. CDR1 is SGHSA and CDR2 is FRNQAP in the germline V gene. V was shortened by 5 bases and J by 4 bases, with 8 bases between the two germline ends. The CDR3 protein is CASSVRATEVFF. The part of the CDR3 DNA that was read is TGTGCAAGCAGCGTCAGGGCCACAGAAGTCTTC.

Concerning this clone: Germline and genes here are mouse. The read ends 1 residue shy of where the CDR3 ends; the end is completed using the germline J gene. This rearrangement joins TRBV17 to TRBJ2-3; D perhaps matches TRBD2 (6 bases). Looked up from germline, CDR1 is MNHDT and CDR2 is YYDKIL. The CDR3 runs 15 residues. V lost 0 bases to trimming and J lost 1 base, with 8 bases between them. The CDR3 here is CASSRDRGGAETLYF. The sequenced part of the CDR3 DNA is TGTGCTAGCAGTAGAGATCGGGGGGGTGCAGAAACGCTGTAT. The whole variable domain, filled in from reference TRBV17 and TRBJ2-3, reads DTTVKQNPRYKLARVGKPVNLICSQTMNHDTMYWYQKKPNQAPKLLLFYYDKILNREADTFEKFQSSRPNNSFCSLYIGSAGLEYSAMYLCASSRDRGGAETLYFGSGTRLTVL.

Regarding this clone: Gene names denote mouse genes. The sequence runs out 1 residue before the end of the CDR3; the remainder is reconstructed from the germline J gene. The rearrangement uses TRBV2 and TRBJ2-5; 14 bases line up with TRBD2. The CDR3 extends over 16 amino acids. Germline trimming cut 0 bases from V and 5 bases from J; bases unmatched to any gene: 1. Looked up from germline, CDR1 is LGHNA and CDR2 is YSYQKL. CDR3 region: CASSQEGLGGRDTQYF. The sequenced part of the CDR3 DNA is TGTGCCAGCAGCCAAGAGGGACTGGGGGGGCGAGACACCCAGTAC. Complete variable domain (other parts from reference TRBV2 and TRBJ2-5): DPKIIQKPKYLVAVTGSEKILICEQYLGHNAMYWYRQSAKKPLEFMFSYSYQKLMDNQTASSRFQPQSSKKNHLDLQITALKPDDSATYFCASSQEGLGGRDTQYFGPGTRLLVL.

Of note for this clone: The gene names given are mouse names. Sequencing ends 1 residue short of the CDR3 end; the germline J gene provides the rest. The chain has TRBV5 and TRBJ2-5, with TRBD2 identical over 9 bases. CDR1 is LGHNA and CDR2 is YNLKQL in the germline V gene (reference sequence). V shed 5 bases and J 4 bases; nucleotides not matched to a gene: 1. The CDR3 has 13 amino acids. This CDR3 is CASSDWGKDTQYF. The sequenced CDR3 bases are TGTGCCAGCAGCGACTGGGGGAAAGACACCCAGTAC.

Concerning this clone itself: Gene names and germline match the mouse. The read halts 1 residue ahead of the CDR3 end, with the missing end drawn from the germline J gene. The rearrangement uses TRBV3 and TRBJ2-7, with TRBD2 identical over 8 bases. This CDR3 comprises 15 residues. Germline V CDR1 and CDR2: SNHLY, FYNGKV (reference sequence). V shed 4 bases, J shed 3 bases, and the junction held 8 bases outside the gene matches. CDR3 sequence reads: CASSSRLGGLYEQYF. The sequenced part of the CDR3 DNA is TGTGCCAGCAGCTCCCGCCTGGGGGGCCTCTATGAACAGTAC.

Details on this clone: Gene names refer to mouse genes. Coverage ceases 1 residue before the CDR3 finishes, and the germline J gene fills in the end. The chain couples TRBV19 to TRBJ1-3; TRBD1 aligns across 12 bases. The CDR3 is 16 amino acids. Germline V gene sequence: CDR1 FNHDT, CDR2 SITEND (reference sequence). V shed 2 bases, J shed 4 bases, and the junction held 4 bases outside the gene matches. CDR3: CASSMRDRGPGNTLYF. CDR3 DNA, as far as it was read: TGTGCCAGCAGTATGAGGGACAGGGGGCCGGGAAATACGCTCTAT.

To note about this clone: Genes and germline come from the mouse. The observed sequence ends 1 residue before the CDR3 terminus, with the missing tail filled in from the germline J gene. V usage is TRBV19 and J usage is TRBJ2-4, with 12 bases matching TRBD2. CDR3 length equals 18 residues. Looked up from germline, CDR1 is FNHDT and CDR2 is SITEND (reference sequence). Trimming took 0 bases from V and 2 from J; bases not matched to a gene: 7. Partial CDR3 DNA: TGTGCCAGCAGTATAGAAGGAGGGACTGGGGGGTCTCAAAACACCTTGTAC. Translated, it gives CASSIEGGTGGSQNTLY. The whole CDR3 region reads CASSIEGGTGGSQNTLYF.

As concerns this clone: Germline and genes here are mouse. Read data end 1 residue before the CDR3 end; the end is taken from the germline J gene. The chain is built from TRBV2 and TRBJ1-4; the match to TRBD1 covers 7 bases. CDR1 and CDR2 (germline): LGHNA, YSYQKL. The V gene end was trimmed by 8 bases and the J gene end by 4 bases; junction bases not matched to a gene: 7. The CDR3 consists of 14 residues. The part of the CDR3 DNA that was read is TGTGCCAGCTCGACAGGGAAGGGCAACGAAAGATTATTT. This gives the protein CASSTGKGNERLF. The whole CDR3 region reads CASSTGKGNERLFF.

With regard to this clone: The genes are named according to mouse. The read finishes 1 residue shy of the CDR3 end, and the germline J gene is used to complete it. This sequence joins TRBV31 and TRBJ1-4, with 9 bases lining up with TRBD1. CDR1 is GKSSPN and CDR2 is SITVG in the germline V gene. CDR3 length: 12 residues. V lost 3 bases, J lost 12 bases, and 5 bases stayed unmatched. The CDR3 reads CAWSTGGPGLFF. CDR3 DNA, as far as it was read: TGTGCCTGGAGCACAGGGGGCCCAGGATTATTT.

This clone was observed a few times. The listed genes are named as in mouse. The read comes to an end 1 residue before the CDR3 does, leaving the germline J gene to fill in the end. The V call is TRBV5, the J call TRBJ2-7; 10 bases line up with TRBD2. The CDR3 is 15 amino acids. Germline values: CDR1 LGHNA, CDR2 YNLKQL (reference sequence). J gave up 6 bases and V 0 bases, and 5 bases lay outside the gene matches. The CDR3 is CASSQDRLGGFEQYF. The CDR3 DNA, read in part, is TGTGCCAGCAGCCAAGATAGACTGGGGGGATTTGAACAGTAC.

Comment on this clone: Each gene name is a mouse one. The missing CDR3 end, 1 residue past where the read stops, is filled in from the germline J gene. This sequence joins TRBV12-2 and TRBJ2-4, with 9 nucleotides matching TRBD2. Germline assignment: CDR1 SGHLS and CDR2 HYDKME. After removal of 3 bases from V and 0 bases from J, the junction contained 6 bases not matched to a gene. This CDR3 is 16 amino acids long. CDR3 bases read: TGTGCCAGCTCTTTACTGGGGGGTCTTAGTCAAAACACCTTGTAC. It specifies CASSLLGGLSQNTLY. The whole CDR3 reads CASSLLGGLSQNTLYF. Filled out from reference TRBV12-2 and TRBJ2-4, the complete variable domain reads NSGVVQSPRYIIKGKGERSILKCIPISGHLSVAWYQQTQGQELKFFIQHYDKMERDKGNLPSRFSVQQFDDYHSEMNMSALELEDSAVYFCASSLLGGLSQNTLYFGAGTRLSVL.

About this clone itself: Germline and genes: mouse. The CDR3 bases that were read are TGTGCCTGGAGTCGGGACAGGGTCCCCAACGAAAGATTATTT. This codes for CAWSRDRVPNERLF. The complete CDR3 sequence is CAWSRDRVPNERLFF. This chain joins TRBV31 and TRBJ1-4; 9 bases line up with TRBD1. The read halts 1 residue ahead of the CDR3 end, with the missing end drawn from the germline J gene. Germline trimming cut 1 base from V and 3 bases from J; bases unmatched to any gene: 3. The CDR3 loop spans 15 amino acids. Germline loops: CDR1 GKSSPN, CDR2 SITVG.

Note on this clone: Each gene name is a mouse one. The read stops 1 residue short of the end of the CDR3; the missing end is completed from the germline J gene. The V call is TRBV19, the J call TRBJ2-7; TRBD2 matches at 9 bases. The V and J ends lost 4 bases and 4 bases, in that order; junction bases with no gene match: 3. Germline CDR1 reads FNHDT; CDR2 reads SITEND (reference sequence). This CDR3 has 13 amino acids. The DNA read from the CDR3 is TGTGCCAGCAGTCGGACTGGGGTGTATGAACAGTAC. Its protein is CASSRTGVYEQY. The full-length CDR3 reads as CASSRTGVYEQYF.

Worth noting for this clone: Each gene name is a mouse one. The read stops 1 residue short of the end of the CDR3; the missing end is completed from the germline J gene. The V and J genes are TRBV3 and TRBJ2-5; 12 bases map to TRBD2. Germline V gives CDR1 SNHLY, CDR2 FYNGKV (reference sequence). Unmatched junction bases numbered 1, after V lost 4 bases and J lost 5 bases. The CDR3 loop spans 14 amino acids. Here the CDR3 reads CASSSGLGGDTQYF. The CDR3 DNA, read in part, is TGTGCCAGCAGCTCGGGACTGGGGGGAGACACCCAGTAC.

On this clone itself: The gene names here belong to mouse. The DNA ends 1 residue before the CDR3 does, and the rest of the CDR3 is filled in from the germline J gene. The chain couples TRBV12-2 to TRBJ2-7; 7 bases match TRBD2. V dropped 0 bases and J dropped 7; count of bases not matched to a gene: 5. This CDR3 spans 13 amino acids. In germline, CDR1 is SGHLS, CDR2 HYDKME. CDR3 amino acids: CASSLGRGGEQYF. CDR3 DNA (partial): TGTGCCAGCTCTCTCGGCCGGGGGGGAGAACAGTAC.

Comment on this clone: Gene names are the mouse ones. CDR3 region: CTCSASGTKNTLYF. CDR3 bases read: TGCACCTGCAGTGCGTCCGGGACGAAAAACACCTTGTAC. This rearrangement joins TRBV1 to TRBJ2-4; D assignment may be TRBD1 or TRBD2 (5 bases each). With the read ending 1 residue before the CDR3 end, the germline J gene is used to fill in that end. Per germline, CDR1 NSQYPW and CDR2 LRSPGD (reference sequence). The V gene lost 3 bases and the J gene lost 4 bases, with 11 bases spanning the gap. The CDR3 is made up of 14 amino acids.

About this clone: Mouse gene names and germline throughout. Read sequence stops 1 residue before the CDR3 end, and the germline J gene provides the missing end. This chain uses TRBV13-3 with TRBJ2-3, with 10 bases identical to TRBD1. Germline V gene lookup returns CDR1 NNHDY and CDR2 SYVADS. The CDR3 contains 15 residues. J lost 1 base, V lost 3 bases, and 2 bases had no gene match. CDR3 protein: CASSGQGAGAETLYF. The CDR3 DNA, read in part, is TGTGCCAGCAGTGGACAGGGGGCTGGTGCAGAAACGCTGTAT.

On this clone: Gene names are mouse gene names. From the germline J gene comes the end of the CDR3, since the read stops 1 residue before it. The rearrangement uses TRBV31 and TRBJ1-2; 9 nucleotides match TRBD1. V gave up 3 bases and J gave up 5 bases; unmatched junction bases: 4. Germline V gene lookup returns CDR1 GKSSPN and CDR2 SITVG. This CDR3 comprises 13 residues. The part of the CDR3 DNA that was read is TGTGCCTGGAGAGGGACAGGGAGGTCCGACTACACC. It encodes CAWRGTGRSDYT. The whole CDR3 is CAWRGTGRSDYTF. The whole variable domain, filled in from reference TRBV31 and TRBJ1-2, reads AQTIHQWPVAEIKAVGSPLSLGCTIKGKSSPNLYWYWQATGGTLQQLFYSITVGQVESVVQLNLSASRPKDDQFILSTEKLLLSHSGFYLCAWRGTGRSDYTFGSGTRLLVI.

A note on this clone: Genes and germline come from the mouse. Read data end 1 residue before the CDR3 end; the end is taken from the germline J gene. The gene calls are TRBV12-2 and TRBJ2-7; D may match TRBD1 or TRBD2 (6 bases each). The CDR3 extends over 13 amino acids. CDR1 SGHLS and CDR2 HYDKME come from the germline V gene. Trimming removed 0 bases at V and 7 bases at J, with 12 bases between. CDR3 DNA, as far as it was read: TGTGCCAGCTCTCTCGAGTGGGGGCGGGAACAGTAC. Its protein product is CASSLEWGREQY. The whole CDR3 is CASSLEWGREQYF.

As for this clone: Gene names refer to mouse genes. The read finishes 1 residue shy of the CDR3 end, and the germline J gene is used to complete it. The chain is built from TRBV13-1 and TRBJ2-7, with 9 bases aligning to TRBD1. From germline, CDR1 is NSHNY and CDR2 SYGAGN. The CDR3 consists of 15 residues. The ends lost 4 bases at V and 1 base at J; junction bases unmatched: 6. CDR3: CASSSGQGRSYEQYF. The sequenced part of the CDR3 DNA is TGTGCCAGCAGTTCCGGACAGGGGAGGTCCTATGAACAGTAC.